What follows are 22 T cell receptor beta chains derived from one specimen sequenced in a study of blood T cell repertoires in COVID-19. Assay used: immunoSEQ multiplex PCR; TCRdb lists only in-frame clones, some missing. The sample consists of about 210,000 clones, approximately 75% of them appearing once. The sequencing input was PBMCs or T cells enriched from blood (not recorded which). The receptor source for this set is a man aged 40-50 years who had recovered from COVID-19.

The genes are TRBV12-5 and TRBJ2-7; 10 bases are a match to TRBD2. V lost 3 bases to trimming and J lost 0 bases; unmatched junction nucleotides: 11. This CDR3 has 18 amino acids. Germline V gene sequence: CDR1 LGHNT, CDR2 FRNRAP. This CDR3 reads CASGFPLWTSGFSYEQYF. DNA for the CDR3: TGTGCTAGTGGTTTCCCCCTTTGGACTAGCGGTTTCTCCTACGAGCAGTACTTC.

In this sample, this clone turned up once. The chain joins TRBV6-6 to TRBJ1-1; D may be TRBD1 (6 bases). The V and J ends lost 6 bases and 2 bases respectively, with 16 bases between them. Germline CDR1 and CDR2: MNHNY and SVGAGI (reference sequence). CDR3 length: 15 residues. As DNA, the CDR3 is TGTGCCAGCAGGATACGACAGGATTCAAACACTGAAGCTTTCTTT. This gives the protein CASRIRQDSNTEAFF.

V gene TRBV6-6 combines with J gene TRBJ1-2; D possibly corresponds to TRBD1 (6 bases). Germline-derived CDR1 and CDR2 are MNHNY and SVGAGI (reference sequence). Deletions cut 4 bases from V and 3 bases from J, with 9 bases between. CDR3 length: 13 residues. The CDR3 sequence: CASSSGTHYGYTF. The CDR3 bases are TGTGCCAGCAGTTCCGGGACACACTATGGCTACACCTTC.

The genes are TRBV6-5 and TRBJ1-6, with 7 bases aligning to TRBD1. The CDR3 extends over 12 amino acids. Trimming took 10 bases from V and 6 from J; bases not matched to a gene: 3. Per the germline V gene, CDR1 is MNHEY and CDR2 is SVGAGI. In DNA form, the CDR3 reads TGTGCCACCCGGGACAGTAATTCACCCCTCCACTTT. Encoded protein: CATRDSNSPLHF.

The chain couples TRBV10-2 to TRBJ2-1; 7 bases line up with TRBD2. The length of the CDR3 is 14 residues. Germline V gene lookup returns CDR1 WSHSY and CDR2 SAAADI. V was clipped by 7 bases and J by 4 bases; unmatched bases: 7. CDR3 protein: CASMQAGFYNEQFF. CDR3 coding DNA: TGCGCCAGCATGCAAGCGGGGTTTTACAATGAGCAGTTCTTC.

The chain employs TRBV23-1 and TRBJ1-5, with a weak D call TRBD1 (5 bases). TRBV23-1 falls under the ORF class, with uncertain function. Trimming cost V 6 bases and J 5 bases, with 20 bases left between them. The CDR3 has 16 residues. CDR3 region: CASRIQIPGEHQPQHF. CDR3 nucleotides: TGCGCCAGCAGGATCCAAATTCCGGGGGAGCATCAGCCCCAGCATTTT.

The chain joins TRBV9 to TRBJ1-1; TRBD1 is a possible D gene (5 bases). This CDR3 contains 14 residues. Germline CDR1 SGDLS, CDR2 YYNGEE. V was pared by 0 bases and J by 1 base, with 7 bases between. CDR3 bases: TGTGCCAGCAGCGTAGGTACAGGGAACACTGAAGCTTTCTTT. Translated: CASSVGTGNTEAFF.

This clone was counted once. The chain couples TRBV7-9 to TRBJ2-4; perhaps TRBD2 as D (7 bases). The CDR3 covers 18 residues. CDR1 is SEHNR, CDR2 FQNEAQ, per germline (reference sequence). The V and J ends lost 3 bases and 0 bases respectively, with 18 bases between them. CDR3 DNA: TGTGCCAGCAGCTTGGCGGGTGAGGGGGGGATAGCCAAAAACATTCAGTACTTC. It yields the protein CASSLAGEGGIAKNIQYF.

The V and J genes are TRBV18 and TRBJ1-2, with D unclear. The CDR3 is 13 amino acids. Germline-derived CDR1 and CDR2 are KGHSH and LQKENI. V was clipped by 4 bases and J by 8 bases, with 14 bases between them. CDR3 protein: CASSLPVLTGYTF. CDR3 sequence (DNA): TGTGCCAGCTCACTCCCCGTACTAACGGGCTACACCTTC.

CDR3 amino acids: CASKGQARYTF. CDR3 in DNA: TGTGCCAGCAAGGGACAGGCGAGATACACCTTC. This chain connects TRBV19 to TRBJ1-2; TRBD1 matches at 8 bases. V lost 9 bases, J lost 11 bases, and 8 bases stayed unmatched. The CDR3 has 11 amino acids. Looked up from germline, CDR1 is LNHDA and CDR2 is SQIVND (reference sequence). Using reference TRBV19 and TRBJ1-2 for the parts outside the CDR3, the full variable domain is DGGITQSPKYLFRKEGQNVTLSCEQNLNHDAMYWYRQDPGQGLRLIYYSQIVNDFQKGDIAEGYSVSREKKESFPLTVTSAQKNPTAFYLCASKGQARYTFGSGTRLTVV.

The chain carries TRBV18 and TRBJ1-1; 9 nucleotides match TRBD1. Germline trimming cut 5 bases from V and 1 base from J; bases unmatched to any gene: 2. CDR3 length: 14 amino acids. CDR1 is KGHSH, CDR2 LQKENI, per germline. CDR3 in DNA: TGTGCCAGCTCAGCGGGACAGGGGAACACTGAAGCTTTCTTT. It is translated as CASSAGQGNTEAFF.

This chain connects TRBV29-1 to TRBJ2-3; 9 nucleotides line up with TRBD2. With V trimmed by 6 bases and J by 13 bases, 8 bases remained unmatched. Germline-derived CDR1 and CDR2 are SQVTM and ANQGSEA. This CDR3 contains 11 residues. This chain's CDR3 is CSVIPGLAEYF. The CDR3 bases are TGCAGCGTCATACCGGGACTAGCCGAGTATTTT.

The rearrangement uses TRBV29-1 and TRBJ2-5, with 7 bases matching TRBD2. This CDR3 has 13 residues. From germline, CDR1 is SQVTM and CDR2 ANQGSEA. The trim removed 7 bases at V and 7 bases at J, leaving 12 bases unmatched. As DNA, the CDR3 is TGCAGCGCCCAAGCGGGATTGGGGGGGACCCAGTACTTC. It is translated as CSAQAGLGGTQYF.

The gene calls are TRBV7-3 and TRBJ1-5; possible D gene TRBD1, 5 bases. Trimming took 9 bases from V and 7 from J, leaving 13 bases between them. Per the germline V gene, CDR1 is SGHTA and CDR2 is FQGTGA. The CDR3 length is 12 residues. In DNA, the CDR3 is TGTGCCAGTCGACGGGGGGTCCAGCCCCAGCATTTT. Protein sequence: CASRRGVQPQHF.

The chain combines TRBV12-5 with TRBJ2-5; maybe TRBD1 (5 bases). The CDR3 extends over 16 amino acids. Germline V gene lookup returns CDR1 LGHNT and CDR2 FRNRAP. V lost 3 bases to trimming and J lost 2 bases, with 16 bases between them. Here the CDR3 DNA reads TGTGCTAGTGGTTTACGCCTGGGCAGGGATCAAGAGACCCAGTACTTC. Translated, it gives CASGLRLGRDQETQYF.

The chain recombines TRBV5-4 with TRBJ2-3, with 7 bases fitting TRBD2. The V gene's germline CDR1 is SGHNT and CDR2 YYREEE (reference sequence). The CDR3 is 16 residues long. V lost 4 bases, J lost 4 bases, and 12 bases stayed unmatched. The CDR3 loop is CASSPYRDYISDTQYF. CDR3 DNA: TGTGCCAGCAGCCCCTACCGGGACTATATTTCAGATACGCAGTATTTT.

This clone was counted a few times. This sequence joins TRBV30 and TRBJ1-1, with 7 positions matching TRBD1. Germline-derived CDR1 and CDR2 are GTSNPN and SVGIG (reference sequence). CDR3 size: 14 residues. V shed 6 bases and J 0 bases; nucleotides not matched to a gene: 7. This chain's CDR3 is CACMHGTVNTEAFF. DNA for the CDR3: TGTGCCTGTATGCACGGGACAGTGAACACTGAAGCTTTCTTT.

The chain has TRBV29-1 and TRBJ2-6; D remains unclear. CDR1 is SQVTM, CDR2 ANQGSEA, per germline. V lost 4 bases to trimming and J lost 0 bases, with 4 bases between them. The CDR3 loop spans 13 amino acids. CDR3: CSVAVSGANVLTF. For the CDR3, the DNA is TGCAGCGTTGCAGTCTCTGGGGCCAACGTCCTGACTTTC. Filled out from reference TRBV29-1 and TRBJ2-6, the complete variable domain reads SAVISQKPSRDICQRGTSLTIQCQVDSQVTMMFWYRQQPGQSLTLIATANQGSEATYESGFVIDKFPISRPNLTFSTLTVSNMSPEDSSIYLCSVAVSGANVLTFGAGSRLTVL.

The rearrangement uses TRBV4-1 and TRBJ2-7; 10 nucleotides line up with TRBD2. From germline, CDR1 is MGHRA and CDR2 YSYEKL. V gave up 3 bases and J gave up 6 bases; unmatched junction bases: 11. The CDR3 length is 16 residues. CDR3 sequence reads: CASSQNTLAGEPEQYF. The CDR3 region has the DNA TGCGCCAGCAGCCAGAACACGCTAGCGGGGGAGCCCGAGCAGTACTTC.

This rearrangement joins TRBV9 to TRBJ1-1; D call uncertain. The CDR3 runs 15 residues. Germline CDR1 SGDLS, CDR2 YYNGEE. V lost 0 bases and J 1 base, leaving 10 bases between the germline ends. The CDR3 protein is CASSVEEGGNTEAFF. The DNA of the CDR3 is TGTGCCAGCAGCGTAGAGGAGGGCGGGAACACTGAAGCTTTCTTT.

This chain connects TRBV11-3 to TRBJ2-1, with 8 bases fitting TRBD2. The CDR3 loop spans 17 amino acids. CDR1 is SGHNT and CDR2 is YENEEA in the germline V gene. With 5 bases clipped from V and 6 bases from J, the junction kept 15 bases outside the gene matches. CDR3 region: CASSLGEGLAPFNEQFF. CDR3 bases: TGTGCCAGCAGCCTCGGAGAAGGACTAGCCCCATTCAATGAGCAGTTCTTC.

V usage is TRBV6-5 and J usage is TRBJ1-2; TRBD1 might be the D (5 bases). The CDR3 is made up of 14 amino acids. Trimming cost V 7 bases and J 2 bases, with 14 bases left between them. Per the germline V gene, CDR1 is MNHEY and CDR2 is SVGAGI. CDR3: CASNAGRGNYGYTF. CDR3 DNA sequence: TGTGCCAGCAACGCAGGTCGGGGGAACTATGGCTACACCTTC.